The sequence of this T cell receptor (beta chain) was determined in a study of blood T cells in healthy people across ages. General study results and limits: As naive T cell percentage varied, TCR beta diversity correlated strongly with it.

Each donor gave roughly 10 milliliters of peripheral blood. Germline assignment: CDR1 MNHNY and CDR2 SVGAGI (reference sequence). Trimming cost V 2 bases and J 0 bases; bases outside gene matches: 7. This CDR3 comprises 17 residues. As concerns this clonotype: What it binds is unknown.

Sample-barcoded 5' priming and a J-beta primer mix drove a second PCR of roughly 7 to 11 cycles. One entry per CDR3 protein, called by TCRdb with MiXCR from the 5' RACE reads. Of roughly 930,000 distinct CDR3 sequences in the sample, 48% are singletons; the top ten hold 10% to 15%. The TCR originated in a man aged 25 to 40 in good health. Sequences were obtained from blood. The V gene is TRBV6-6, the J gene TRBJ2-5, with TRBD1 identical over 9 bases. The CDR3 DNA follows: TGTGCCAGCAGTTACCTACGGGACAGGGCTTACCAAGAGACCCAGTACTTC. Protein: CASSYLRDRAYQETQYF.